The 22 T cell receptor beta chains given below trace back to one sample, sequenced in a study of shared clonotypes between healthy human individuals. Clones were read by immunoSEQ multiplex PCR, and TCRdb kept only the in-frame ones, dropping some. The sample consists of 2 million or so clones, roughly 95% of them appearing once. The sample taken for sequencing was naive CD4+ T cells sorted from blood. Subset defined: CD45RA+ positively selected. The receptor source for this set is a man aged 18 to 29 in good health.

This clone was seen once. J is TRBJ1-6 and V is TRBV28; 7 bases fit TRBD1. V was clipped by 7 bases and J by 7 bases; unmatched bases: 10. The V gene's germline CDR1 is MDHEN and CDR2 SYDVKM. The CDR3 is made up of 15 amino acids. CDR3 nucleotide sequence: TGTGCCAGCACCAGCAGCCAGGGGGGGAATTCACCCCTCCACTTT. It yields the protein CASTSSQGGNSPLHF.

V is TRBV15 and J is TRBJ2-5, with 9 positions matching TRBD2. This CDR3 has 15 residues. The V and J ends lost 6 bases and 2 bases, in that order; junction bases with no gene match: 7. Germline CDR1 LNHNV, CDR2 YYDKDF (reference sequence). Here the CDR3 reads CATRGGSGGQETQYF. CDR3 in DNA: TGTGCCACCAGGGGTGGTAGCGGGGGACAAGAGACCCAGTACTTC.

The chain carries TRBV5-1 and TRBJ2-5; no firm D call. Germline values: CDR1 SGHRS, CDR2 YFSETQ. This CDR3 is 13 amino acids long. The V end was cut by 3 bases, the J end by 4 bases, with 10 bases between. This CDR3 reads CASSSTTLETQYF. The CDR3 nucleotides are TGCGCCAGCAGCTCCACGACTTTAGAGACCCAGTACTTC.

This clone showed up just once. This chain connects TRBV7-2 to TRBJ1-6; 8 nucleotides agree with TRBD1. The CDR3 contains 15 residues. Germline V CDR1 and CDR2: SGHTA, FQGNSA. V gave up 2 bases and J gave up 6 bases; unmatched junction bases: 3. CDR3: CASSLTGQGNSPLHF. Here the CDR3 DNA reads TGTGCCAGCAGCTTAACTGGACAGGGTAATTCACCCCTCCACTTT. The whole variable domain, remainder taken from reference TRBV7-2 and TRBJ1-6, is GAGVSQSPSNKVTEKGKDVELRCDPISGHTALYWYRQSLGQGLEFLIYFQGNSAPDKSGLPSDRFSAERTGGSVSTLTIQRTQQEDSAVYLCASSLTGQGNSPLHFGNGTRLTVT.

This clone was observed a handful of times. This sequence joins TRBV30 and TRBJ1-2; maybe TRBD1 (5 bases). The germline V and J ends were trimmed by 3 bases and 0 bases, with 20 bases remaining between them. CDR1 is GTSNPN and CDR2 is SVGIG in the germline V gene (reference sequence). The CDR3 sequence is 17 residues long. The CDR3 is CAWRRGLMGRTNYGYTF. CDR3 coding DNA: TGTGCCTGGAGAAGGGGCCTTATGGGGCGAACTAACTATGGCTACACCTTC.

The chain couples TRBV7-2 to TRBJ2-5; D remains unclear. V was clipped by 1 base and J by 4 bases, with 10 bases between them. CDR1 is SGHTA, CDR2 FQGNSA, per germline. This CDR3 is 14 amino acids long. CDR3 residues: CASSLVSLGETQYF. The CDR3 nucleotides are TGTGCCAGCAGCTTAGTATCACTGGGAGAGACCCAGTACTTC.

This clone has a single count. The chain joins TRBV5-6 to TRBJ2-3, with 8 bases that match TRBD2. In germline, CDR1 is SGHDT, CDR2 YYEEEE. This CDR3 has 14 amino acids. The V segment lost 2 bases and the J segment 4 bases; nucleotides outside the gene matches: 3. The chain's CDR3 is CASSFGLAPDTQYF. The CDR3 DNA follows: TGTGCCAGCAGCTTCGGACTAGCCCCAGATACGCAGTATTTT.

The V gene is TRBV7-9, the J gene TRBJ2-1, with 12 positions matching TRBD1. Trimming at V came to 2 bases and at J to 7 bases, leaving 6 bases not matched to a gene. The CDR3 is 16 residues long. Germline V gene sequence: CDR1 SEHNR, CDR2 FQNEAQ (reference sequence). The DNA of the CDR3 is TGTGCCAGCAGCTTATATCGGGACAGGGGGCGGAATGAGCAGTTCTTC. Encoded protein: CASSLYRDRGRNEQFF. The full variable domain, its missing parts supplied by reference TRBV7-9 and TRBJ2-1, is DTGVSQNPRHKITKRGQNVTFRCDPISEHNRLYWYRQTLGQGPEFLTYFQNEAQLEKSRLLSDRFSAERPKGSFSTLEIQRTEQGDSAMYLCASSLYRDRGRNEQFFGPGTRLTVL.

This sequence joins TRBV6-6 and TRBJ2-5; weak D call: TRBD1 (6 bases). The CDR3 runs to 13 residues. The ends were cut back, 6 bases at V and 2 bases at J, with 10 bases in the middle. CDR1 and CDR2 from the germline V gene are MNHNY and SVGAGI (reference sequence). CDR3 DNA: TGTGCCAGCAGCCACAGGGCACAAGAGACCCAGTACTTC. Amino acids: CASSHRAQETQYF.

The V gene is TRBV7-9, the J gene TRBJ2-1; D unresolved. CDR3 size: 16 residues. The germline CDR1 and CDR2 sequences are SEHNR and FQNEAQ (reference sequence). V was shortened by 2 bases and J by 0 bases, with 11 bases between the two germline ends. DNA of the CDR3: TGTGCCAGCAGCTTAACTGGTTGGAGCTCCTACAATGAGCAGTTCTTC. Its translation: CASSLTGWSSYNEQFF.

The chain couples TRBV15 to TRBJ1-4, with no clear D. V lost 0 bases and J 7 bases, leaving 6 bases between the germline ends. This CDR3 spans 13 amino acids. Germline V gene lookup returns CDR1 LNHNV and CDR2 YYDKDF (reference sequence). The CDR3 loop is CATSRDKAEKLFF. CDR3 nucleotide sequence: TGTGCCACCAGCAGAGATAAGGCTGAAAAACTGTTTTTT.

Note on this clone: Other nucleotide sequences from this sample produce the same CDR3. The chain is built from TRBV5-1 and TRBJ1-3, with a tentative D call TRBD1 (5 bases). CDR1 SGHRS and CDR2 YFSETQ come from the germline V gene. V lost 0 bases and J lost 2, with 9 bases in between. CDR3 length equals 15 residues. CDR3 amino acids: CASSLDGGTGNTIYF. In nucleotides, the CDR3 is TGCGCCAGCAGCTTGGACGGGGGGACTGGAAACACCATATATTTT.

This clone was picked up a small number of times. Written as DNA, the CDR3 is TGTGCCAGCAGCGTAGTCTCAGGGCCTAGCACAGATACGCAGTATTTT. Translating gives CASSVVSGPSTDTQYF. The chain has TRBV9 and TRBJ2-3; D may be TRBD1 (5 bases). Germline V gene data show CDR1 as SGDLS and CDR2 as YYNGEE. This CDR3 has 16 residues. The V end lost 0 bases, the J end lost 0 bases, and 11 bases lay between the germline ends. The entire variable domain, with the rest obtained from reference TRBV9 and TRBJ2-3, is as follows: DSGVTQTPKHLITATGQRVTLRCSPRSGDLSVYWYQQSLDQGLQFLIQYYNGEERAKGNILERFSAQQFPDLHSELNLSSLELGDSALYFCASSVVSGPSTDTQYFGPGTRLTVL.

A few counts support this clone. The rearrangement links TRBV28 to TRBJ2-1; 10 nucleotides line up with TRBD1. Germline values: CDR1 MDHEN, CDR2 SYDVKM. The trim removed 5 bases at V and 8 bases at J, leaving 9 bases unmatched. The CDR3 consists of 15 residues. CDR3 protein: CASSNDRGRGDEQFF. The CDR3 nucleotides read TGTGCCAGCAGTAATGACAGGGGGCGAGGTGATGAGCAGTTCTTC.

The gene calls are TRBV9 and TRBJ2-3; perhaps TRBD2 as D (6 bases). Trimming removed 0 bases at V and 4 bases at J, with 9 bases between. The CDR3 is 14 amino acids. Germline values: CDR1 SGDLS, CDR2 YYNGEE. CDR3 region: CASSVVGGADTQYF. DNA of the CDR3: TGTGCCAGCAGCGTAGTGGGGGGTGCAGATACGCAGTATTTT.

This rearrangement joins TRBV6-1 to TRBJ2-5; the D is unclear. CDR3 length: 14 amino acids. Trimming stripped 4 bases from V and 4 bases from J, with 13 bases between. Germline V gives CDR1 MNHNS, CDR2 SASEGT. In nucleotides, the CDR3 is TGTGCCAGCAGTGCCCACCCGGTAGGAGAGACCCAGTACTTC. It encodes CASSAHPVGETQYF.

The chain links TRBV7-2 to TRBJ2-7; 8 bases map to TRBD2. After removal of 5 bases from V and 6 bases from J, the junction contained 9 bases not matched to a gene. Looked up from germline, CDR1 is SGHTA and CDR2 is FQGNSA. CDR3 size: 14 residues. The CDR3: CASSPGGRAGEQYF. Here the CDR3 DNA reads TGTGCCAGCAGCCCGGGAGGGAGGGCGGGCGAGCAGTACTTC.

CDR3 sequence: CSVDIAGGPYEQYF. DNA of the CDR3: TGCAGCGTTGATATCGCGGGGGGCCCTTACGAGCAGTACTTC. The rearrangement links TRBV29-1 to TRBJ2-7; 8 bases map to TRBD2. CDR3 size: 14 residues. Germline V gene lookup returns CDR1 SQVTM and CDR2 ANQGSEA. V lost 3 bases to trimming and J lost 4 bases; unmatched junction nucleotides: 8.

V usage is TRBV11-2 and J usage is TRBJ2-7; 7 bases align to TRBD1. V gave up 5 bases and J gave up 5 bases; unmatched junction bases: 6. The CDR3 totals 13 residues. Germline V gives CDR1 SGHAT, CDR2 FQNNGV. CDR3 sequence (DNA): TGTGCCAGCAGCCCAGGGACAGCCCACGAGCAGTACTTC. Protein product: CASSPGTAHEQYF. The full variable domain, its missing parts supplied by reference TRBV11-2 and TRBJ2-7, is EAGVAQSPRYKIIEKRQSVAFWCNPISGHATLYWYQQILGQGPKLLIQFQNNGVVDDSQLPKDRFSAERLKGVDSTLKIQPAKLEDSAVYLCASSPGTAHEQYFGPGTRLTVT.

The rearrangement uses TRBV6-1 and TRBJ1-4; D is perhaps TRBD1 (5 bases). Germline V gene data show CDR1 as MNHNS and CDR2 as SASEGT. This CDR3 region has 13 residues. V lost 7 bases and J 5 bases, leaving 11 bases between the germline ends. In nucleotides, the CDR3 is TGTGCCAGCACGGGGCACTGGAATGAAAAACTGTTTTTT. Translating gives CASTGHWNEKLFF.

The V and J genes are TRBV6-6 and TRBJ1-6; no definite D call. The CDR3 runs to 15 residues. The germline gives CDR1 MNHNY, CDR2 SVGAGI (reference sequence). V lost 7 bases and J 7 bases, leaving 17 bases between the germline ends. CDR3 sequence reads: CASTETGVVNSPLHF. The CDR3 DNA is TGTGCCAGCACTGAAACTGGAGTTGTGAATTCACCCCTCCACTTT.

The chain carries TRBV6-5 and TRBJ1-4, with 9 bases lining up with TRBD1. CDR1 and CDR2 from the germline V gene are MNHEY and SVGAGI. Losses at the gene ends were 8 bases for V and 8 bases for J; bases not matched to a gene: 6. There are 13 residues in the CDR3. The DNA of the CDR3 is TGTGCCAGCCTACAGGGGACAGGGGAAAAACTGTTTTTT. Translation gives CASLQGTGEKLFF.